Included here is one T cell receptor beta chain sequence, with context. This record comes from a study of shared T cell receptors in the human thymus. From germline, CDR1 is MNHEY and CDR2 SMNVEV (reference sequence). The V and J ends lost 6 bases and 2 bases, in that order; junction bases with no gene match: 13. The CDR3 is 18 amino acids. Profiled with immunoSEQ multiplex PCR; TCRdb holds only in-frame clones, not every one. The sample comprises hundreds of thousands of clones, 95% of which are singletons, and roughly 0.02% rests with the top ten. Material: thymocytes. This receptor was obtained from a human donor. The V call is TRBV27, the J call TRBJ1-5; 10 nucleotides match TRBD1. CDR3 sequence: CASRLRGDRGLGNQPQHF. The CDR3 nucleotides read TGTGCCAGCAGACTAAGGGGGGACAGGGGCCTTGGCAATCAGCCCCAGCATTTT.